The 20 T cell receptor beta chains below all came from one sample that was sequenced in a study of T cell changes during pregnancy in multiple sclerosis. The protocol was immunoSEQ multiplex PCR, while the TCRdb copy is restricted to in-frame clones and leaves out a portion. The sample has roughly 40,000 clones, about 89% seen once. The sequencing used CD4+ T cells from peripheral blood mononuclear cells, collected in the first trimester of pregnancy. These receptors were taken from a female donor with multiple sclerosis, enrolled in a pregnancy study.

V is TRBV5-1 and J is TRBJ2-5, with D perhaps matching TRBD1 (6 bases). Germline CDR1 SGHRS, CDR2 YFSETQ. Trimming shortened V by 0 bases and J by 1 base, and 13 bases separated the two germline ends. This CDR3 region has 16 residues. The CDR3 reads CASSLGLQGLQETQYF. The CDR3, as DNA: TGCGCCAGCAGCTTGGGGTTACAGGGTCTCCAAGAGACCCAGTACTTC.

Here the CDR3 reads CASSYLDRITYGYTF. The CDR3 nucleotides read TGTGCCAGCAGTTACTTGGACAGAATCACCTATGGCTACACCTTC. The chain couples TRBV6-5 to TRBJ1-2, with D maybe TRBD1 (6 bases). The V end lost 1 base, the J end lost 4 bases, and 13 bases lay between the germline ends. Looked up from germline, CDR1 is MNHEY and CDR2 is SVGAGI. The CDR3 contains 15 residues.

The chain has TRBV19 and TRBJ1-5; D not certain. Trimming took 1 base from V and 2 from J, leaving 9 bases between them. The length of the CDR3 is 15 residues. Germline V lookup: CDR1 LNHDA, CDR2 SQIVND (reference sequence). The CDR3, as DNA: TGTGCCAGTAGTATAGTAGCGGAGGGCAATCAGCCCCAGCATTTT. This sequence encodes CASSIVAEGNQPQHF.

The rearrangement joins TRBV19 to TRBJ2-4; TRBD2 might be the D (6 bases). Per the germline V gene, CDR1 is LNHDA and CDR2 is SQIVND (reference sequence). This CDR3 spans 14 amino acids. Trimming cost V 6 bases and J 9 bases, with 18 bases left between them. The CDR3 here is CASSLGGAASIQYF. CDR3 coding DNA: TGTGCCAGTAGCCTAGGAGGGGCAGCGAGCATTCAGTACTTC. The variable domain in full, with the rest retrieved from reference TRBV19 and TRBJ2-4, is DGGITQSPKYLFRKEGQNVTLSCEQNLNHDAMYWYRQDPGQGLRLIYYSQIVNDFQKGDIAEGYSVSREKKESFPLTVTSAQKNPTAFYLCASSLGGAASIQYFGAGTRLSVL.

This chain uses TRBV9 with TRBJ2-2; TRBD1 might be the D (5 bases). CDR3 length equals 16 residues. Germline V gene sequence: CDR1 SGDLS, CDR2 YYNGEE. Between the trimmed V and J ends, which lost 4 bases and 2 bases, there was a span of 15 bases. The CDR3 protein is CASSSQPGQNTGELFF. CDR3 nucleotide sequence: TGTGCCAGCAGCTCCCAGCCAGGGCAAAACACCGGGGAGCTGTTTTTT.

The genes are TRBV6-4 and TRBJ1-2; a weak D match, TRBD1 (5 bases). In germline, CDR1 is MRHNA, CDR2 SNTAGT. This CDR3 comprises 12 residues. Trimming removed 3 bases from V and 7 bases from J, with 9 bases in between. Here the CDR3 DNA reads TGTGCCAGCAGTGAATCAGGGTTTGGCTACACCTTC. This sequence encodes CASSESGFGYTF.

This clone was recorded only once. The chain carries TRBV18 and TRBJ2-1; D is unresolved. Trimming pared 1 base from V and 7 bases from J, leaving 11 bases between. CDR3 size: 14 residues. Germline assignment: CDR1 KGHSH and CDR2 LQKENI. The CDR3 here is CASSPLEKRNEQFF. Written as DNA, the CDR3 is TGTGCCAGCTCACCACTAGAGAAAAGAAATGAGCAGTTCTTC. The whole variable domain, filled in from reference TRBV18 and TRBJ2-1, reads NAGVMQNPRHLVRRRGQEARLRCSPMKGHSHVYWYRQLPEEGLKFMVYLQKENIIDESGMPKERFSAEFPKEGPSILRIQQVVRGDSAAYFCASSPLEKRNEQFFGPGTRLTVL.

This chain links TRBV27 with TRBJ2-7, with TRBD2 matching over 11 bases. Per the germline V gene, CDR1 is MNHEY and CDR2 is SMNVEV (reference sequence). Trimming took 6 bases from V and 2 from J; bases not matched to a gene: 9. The CDR3 covers 16 residues. The CDR3 loop is CASRMIASGGTYEQYF. DNA for the CDR3: TGTGCCAGCAGGATGATAGCTAGCGGGGGGACCTACGAGCAGTACTTC.

The V and J genes are TRBV5-1 and TRBJ2-1; a weak D match, TRBD1 (5 bases). Germline V gene data show CDR1 as SGHRS and CDR2 as YFSETQ. V lost 0 bases and J lost 3, with 13 bases in between. CDR3 length: 16 amino acids. The CDR3 loop is CASSLVVGHFYNEQFF. CDR3 DNA sequence: TGCGCCAGCAGCTTGGTGGTAGGACATTTCTACAATGAGCAGTTCTTC.

J is TRBJ2-3 and V is TRBV5-1, with 13 positions matching TRBD2. V was clipped by 4 bases and J by 2 bases; unmatched bases: 4. Germline-derived CDR1 and CDR2 are SGHRS and YFSETQ. The CDR3 consists of 16 residues. The CDR3 reads CASSHGTSGDTDTQYF. DNA of the CDR3: TGCGCCAGCAGCCACGGGACTAGCGGGGACACAGATACGCAGTATTTT. The variable domain in full, completed from reference TRBV5-1 and TRBJ2-3, reads KAGVTQTPRYLIKTRGQQVTLSCSPISGHRSVSWYQQTPGQGLQFLFEYFSETQRNKGNFPGRFSGRQFSNSRSEMNVSTLELGDSALYLCASSHGTSGDTDTQYFGPGTRLTVL.

The chain employs TRBV30 and TRBJ1-2; 7 bases match TRBD1. This CDR3 comprises 14 residues. V shed 2 bases, J shed 8 bases, and the junction held 11 bases outside the gene matches. The germline CDR1 and CDR2 sequences are GTSNPN and SVGIG (reference sequence). CDR3 region: CAWSRDRGGKGYTF. The CDR3 coding sequence is TGTGCCTGGAGTCGGGACAGAGGGGGAAAAGGCTACACCTTC.

CDR3 in DNA: TGTGCCAGCAGCTTGTGGGCTAGCGGGGAGGTTGCGGAGCAGTTCTTC. This codes for CASSLWASGEVAEQFF. The chain combines TRBV5-4 with TRBJ2-1; 9 bases line up with TRBD2. Germline V CDR1 and CDR2: SGHNT, YYREEE (reference sequence). The CDR3 is made up of 16 amino acids. The trim removed 1 base at V and 10 bases at J, leaving 12 bases unmatched.

The chain carries TRBV6-5 and TRBJ2-7; 9 nucleotides match TRBD1. Trimming at V came to 2 bases and at J to 7 bases, leaving 9 bases not matched to a gene. The germline V gene encodes CDR1 MNHEY and CDR2 SVGAGI. The CDR3 loop spans 15 amino acids. This chain's CDR3 is CASSYRTGAAREQYF. DNA for the CDR3: TGTGCCAGCAGTTACAGGACAGGGGCGGCGAGGGAGCAGTACTTC.

The chain joins TRBV11-2 to TRBJ2-5, with a tentative D call TRBD1 (7 bases). The germline CDR1 and CDR2 sequences are SGHAT and FQNNGV. The CDR3 sequence is 15 residues long. V lost 1 base and J 5 bases, leaving 14 bases between the germline ends. The CDR3 region is CASSLVRRGLETQYF. CDR3 DNA sequence: TGTGCCAGCAGCTTAGTGAGGAGGGGGCTTGAGACCCAGTACTTC. Together with reference TRBV11-2 and TRBJ2-5, the CDR3 gives the full variable domain: EAGVAQSPRYKIIEKRQSVAFWCNPISGHATLYWYQQILGQGPKLLIQFQNNGVVDDSQLPKDRFSAERLKGVDSTLKIQPAKLEDSAVYLCASSLVRRGLETQYFGPGTRLLVL.

A single count supports this clone. The rearrangement links TRBV4-1 to TRBJ1-3; unclear D gene. The CDR3 loop spans 16 amino acids. V lost 4 bases, J lost 0 bases, and 13 bases lay in between. Looked up from germline, CDR1 is MGHRA and CDR2 is YSYEKL. DNA of the CDR3: TGCGCCAGCAGCCCGGACTTGGGGAGCTCTGGAAACACCATATATTTT. Translated: CASSPDLGSSGNTIYF.

Only one count was recorded for this clone. The chain is built from TRBV19 and TRBJ2-1; TRBD2 matches at 11 bases. V shed 3 bases and J 6 bases; nucleotides not matched to a gene: 7. The CDR3 sequence is 16 residues long. The germline gives CDR1 LNHDA, CDR2 SQIVND (reference sequence). The CDR3 is CASSISTSGSLNEQFF. The CDR3 DNA reads as TGTGCCAGTAGTATTAGCACTAGCGGGAGTCTCAATGAGCAGTTCTTC.

This chain uses TRBV6-1 with TRBJ2-7; the D gene is possibly TRBD1 (5 bases). The CDR3 contains 14 residues. CDR1 is MNHNS and CDR2 is SASEGT in the germline V gene. Between the trimmed V and J ends, which lost 3 bases and 7 bases, there was a span of 16 bases. The CDR3 loop is CASSDSQGLGEQYF. The CDR3 region has the DNA TGTGCCAGCAGTGACTCGCAGGGTCTGGGGGAGCAGTACTTC.

The chain recombines TRBV25-1 with TRBJ2-2, with D uncertain. The germline gives CDR1 MGHDK, CDR2 SYGVNS. The V gene lost 6 bases and the J gene lost 4 bases, with 15 bases spanning the gap. The CDR3 consists of 15 residues. CDR3 DNA sequence: TGTGCCAGCAGCCAAGCCGGTCGTATCACCGGGGAGCTGTTTTTT. Its protein product is CASSQAGRITGELFF.

The DNA for the CDR3 is TGTGCCAGCTCACCTGGGAGGTCCTACGAGCAGTACTTC. It specifies CASSPGRSYEQYF. The gene calls are TRBV18 and TRBJ2-7, with D tentatively TRBD2 (6 bases). The CDR3 sequence is 13 residues long. V lost 3 bases and J 1 base, leaving 7 bases between the germline ends. The V gene's germline CDR1 is KGHSH and CDR2 LQKENI. The variable domain in full, with the rest retrieved from reference TRBV18 and TRBJ2-7, is NAGVMQNPRHLVRRRGQEARLRCSPMKGHSHVYWYRQLPEEGLKFMVYLQKENIIDESGMPKERFSAEFPKEGPSILRIQQVVRGDSAAYFCASSPGRSYEQYFGPGTRLTVT.

This clone has just one count. The CDR3 here is CASRTGGGEQYF. CDR3 bases: TGCGCCAGCAGGACAGGGGGTGGCGAGCAGTACTTC. The rearrangement joins TRBV5-1 to TRBJ2-7, with 9 bases aligning to TRBD1. V dropped 5 bases and J dropped 6; count of bases not matched to a gene: 3. The CDR3 runs 12 residues. From germline, CDR1 is SGHRS and CDR2 YFSETQ.